This TCR beta chain was recorded in a study of T-cell reconstitution after alpha-beta-depleted transplantation in children. Findings and caveats of the study: Some patients' high day-60 TCRbeta diversity was attributed to recipient cells surviving conditioning. At the one-year point after transplant, T-cell counts and TCRbeta diversity were found to come mostly from T cells that had been newly produced.

This clonotype was counted between two and nine times. The antigen remains unidentified. J gave up 4 bases and V 3 bases, and 6 bases lay outside the gene matches. CDR3 length equals 16 residues. Germline V CDR1 and CDR2: MNHEY, SVGEGT. Unique molecular identifiers featured in how the TCRbeta library was prepared. In TCRdb, the PCR reads were re-called with MiXCR into one record per CDR3 protein. The sample has 700,000 to 950,000 distinct CDR3 sequences; about 16% are singletons. The source of this sequence is a male patient under 18 who had a stem cell transplant for acute lymphoblastic leukemia, so the T cells may come from the graft donor. This sequence joins TRBV6-2 or TRBV6-3 and TRBJ1-5, with 10 bases matching TRBD1. The specimen comprised PBMCs, mostly from graft donor cells, sampled 360 days after TCRalphabeta/CD19-depleted stem cell transplant. The CDR3 region is CASSYSGTGANQPQHF. CDR3 DNA sequence: TGTGCCAGCAGTTATTCCGGGACAGGGGCTAATCAGCCCCAGCATTTT.